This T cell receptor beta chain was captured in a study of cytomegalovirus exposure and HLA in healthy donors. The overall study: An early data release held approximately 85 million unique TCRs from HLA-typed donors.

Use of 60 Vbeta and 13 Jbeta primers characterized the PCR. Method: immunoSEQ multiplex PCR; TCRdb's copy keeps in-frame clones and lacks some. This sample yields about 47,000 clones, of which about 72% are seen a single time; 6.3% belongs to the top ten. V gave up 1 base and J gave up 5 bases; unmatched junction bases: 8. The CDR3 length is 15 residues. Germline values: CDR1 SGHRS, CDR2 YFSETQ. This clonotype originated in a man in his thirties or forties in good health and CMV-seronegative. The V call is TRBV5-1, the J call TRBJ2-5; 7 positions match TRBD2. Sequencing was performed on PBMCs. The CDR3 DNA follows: TGCGCCAGCAGCTTGAGGGGCGGGAGCGAGGAGACCCAGTACTTC. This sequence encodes CASSLRGGSEETQYF. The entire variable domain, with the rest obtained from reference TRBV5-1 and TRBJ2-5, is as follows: KAGVTQTPRYLIKTRGQQVTLSCSPISGHRSVSWYQQTPGQGLQFLFEYFSETQRNKGNFPGRFSGRQFSNSRSEMNVSTLELGDSALYLCASSLRGGSEETQYFGPGTRLLVL.